A single sample gave rise to the 3 T cell receptor beta chains below, sequenced in a study of T cell responses to AZD1222 COVID-19 vaccine. The table came from immunoSEQ multiplex PCR; TCRdb's copy has only in-frame clones and leaves some out. Of fewer than 110,000 clones listed, 75% to 95% were seen once; the top ten hold 5% to 8%. The source was peripheral blood, collected 28 days after the second AZD1222 dose. Receptors originate from an adult who received the AZD1222 COVID-19 vaccine.

This chain uses TRBV6-5 with TRBJ2-1; TRBD2 aligns across 10 bases. The CDR3 loop spans 15 amino acids. With V trimmed by 7 bases and J by 6 bases, 9 bases remained unmatched. Per the germline V gene, CDR1 is MNHEY and CDR2 is SVGAGI. CDR3: CASNLAGVLRNEQFF. CDR3 coding DNA: TGTGCCAGCAACCTAGCGGGAGTACTGCGCAATGAGCAGTTCTTC.

This clone came up once. The chain couples TRBV3-1 (or the pseudogene TRBV3-2) to TRBJ2-4; D unclear. Trimming took off 3 bases at V and 1 base at J, with 10 bases between the two ends. In germline, CDR1 is LGHDT, CDR2 YNNKEL (reference sequence). There are 15 residues in the CDR3. The CDR3 region is CASSHLVGAKNIQYF. For the CDR3, the DNA is TGTGCCAGCAGCCACCTCGTAGGTGCCAAAAACATTCAGTACTTC.

V is TRBV3-1 (or the pseudogene TRBV3-2) and J is TRBJ1-3; D is uncertain. Trimming shortened V by 0 bases and J by 4 bases, and 13 bases separated the two germline ends. Germline CDR1 reads LGHDT; CDR2 reads YNNKEL (reference sequence). This CDR3 has 16 amino acids. CDR3 residues: CASSQELPRVGNTIYF. CDR3 nucleotide sequence: TGTGCCAGCAGCCAAGAGCTTCCTAGAGTAGGAAACACCATATATTTT.